Listed here are 19 T cell receptor beta chains from one sample, sequenced in a study of T cells in Graves' hyperthyroidism and ophthalmopathy. TCR beta CDR3 region amplification was performed from RNA transcripts. A first-round RT-PCR of the TCR CDR3 used the HTBI primer set. TCRdb passed the multiplex PCR reads through MiXCR, listing each CDR3 protein once. This sample has around 700,000 distinct CDR3 sequences; approximately 19% occur once, and the top ten carry roughly a sixth. The sequenced sample was blood. The source of these receptors is a woman in her forties or fifties with Graves' hyperthyroidism that later progressed to Graves' ophthalmopathy.

Notes on this clonotype: Since a much larger clone is just one base distant, this may be a read error. The chain links TRBV12-3 or TRBV12-4 to TRBJ2-5, with D tentatively TRBD2 (6 bases). This CDR3 has 11 residues. V shed 6 bases and J shed 9 bases, with 11 bases lying between them. Here the CDR3 DNA reads TGTGCCAGCAGGACTGGGGAGGCCCAGTACTTC. This codes for CASRTGEAQYF.

This clonotype was counted between two and nine times. V is TRBV12-3 or TRBV12-4 and J is TRBJ2-2; D may be TRBD1 (5 bases). Trimming took 6 bases from V and 3 from J, leaving 11 bases between them. The CDR3 is made up of 14 amino acids. CDR3: CASRSAGYTGELFF. CDR3 DNA sequence: TGTGCCAGCAGGTCCGCAGGGTACACCGGGGAGCTGTTTTTT.

This sequence joins TRBV6-1 and TRBJ1-4, with TRBD1 identical over 7 bases. The germline gives CDR1 MNHNS, CDR2 SASEGT. The V segment lost 5 bases and the J segment 8 bases; nucleotides outside the gene matches: 11. The CDR3 is 15 residues long. CDR3 DNA: TGTGCCAGCAGTCTCGGGACAGACTTTTGGGAAAAACTGTTTTTT. As protein: CASSLGTDFWEKLFF.

There are a few counts of this clonotype. V gene TRBV7-9 combines with J gene TRBJ1-2; the D gene is possibly TRBD1 (6 bases). Germline-derived CDR1 and CDR2 are SEHNR and FQNEAQ (reference sequence). V was pared by 6 bases and J by 6 bases, with 11 bases between. This CDR3 is built from 12 residues. CDR3 in amino acids: CASRGAGNGYTF. The DNA for the CDR3 is TGTGCCAGCAGGGGGGCAGGGAATGGCTACACCTTC.

This clonotype was counted between two and nine times. V and J are TRBV27 and TRBJ2-1; D perhaps matches TRBD2 (5 bases). The germline V gene encodes CDR1 MNHEY and CDR2 SMNVEV (reference sequence). The ends were cut back, 8 bases at V and 4 bases at J, with 15 bases in the middle. The CDR3 covers 14 residues. CDR3 DNA sequence: TGTGCCAGCGGATCTATAGAGGGTTACAATGAGCAGTTCTTC. It codes for CASGSIEGYNEQFF.

Only a few counts were recorded for this clonotype. This rearrangement joins TRBV20-1 to TRBJ1-4, with D possibly matching TRBD1 (6 bases). Trimming left V 6 bases short and J 6 bases short, with 14 bases between. CDR3 size: 13 residues. CDR1 and CDR2 (germline): DFQATT, SNEGSKA (reference sequence). This CDR3 is CSAKGGFDEKLFF. CDR3 nucleotides: TGCAGTGCAAAAGGGGGATTCGATGAAAAACTGTTTTTT.

This clonotype was counted many times. The chain carries TRBV20-1 and TRBJ1-2; D is perhaps TRBD1 (6 bases). Trimming left V 2 bases short and J 9 bases short, with 25 bases between. Germline CDR1 and CDR2: DFQATT and SNEGSKA (reference sequence). This CDR3 is built from 16 residues. This chain's CDR3 is CSARLWGGTRAGSYTF. The DNA for the CDR3 is TGCAGTGCTAGACTTTGGGGAGGGACAAGGGCTGGAAGCTACACCTTC.

The V gene is TRBV6-1, the J gene TRBJ1-2, with 11 nucleotides matching TRBD1. The CDR3 sequence is 16 residues long. Germline lookup yields CDR1 MNHNS and CDR2 SASEGT. After removal of 6 bases from V and 7 bases from J, the junction contained 13 bases not matched to a gene. The chain's CDR3 is CASRVSGTGGVGGYTF. CDR3 bases: TGTGCCAGCAGAGTTTCCGGGACAGGGGGTGTCGGTGGCTACACCTTC.

The sample holds a few counts of this clonotype. The chain links TRBV5-1 to TRBJ1-4; D uncertain. CDR1 is SGHRS, CDR2 YFSETQ, per germline. The CDR3 is made up of 13 amino acids. V was pared by 7 bases and J by 3 bases, with 10 bases between. CDR3 loop: CASRKVSNEKLFF. In DNA form, the CDR3 reads TGCGCCAGCCGGAAGGTATCTAATGAAAAACTGTTTTTT.

The V and J genes are TRBV9 and TRBJ1-2; D is possibly TRBD1 (5 bases). Trimming stripped 4 bases from V and 3 bases from J, with 16 bases between. Germline assignment: CDR1 SGDLS and CDR2 YYNGEE. This CDR3 contains 15 residues. CDR3 DNA sequence: TGTGCCAGCAGCCCTTGGGACGGTTCTCACTATGGCTACACCTTC. Its translation: CASSPWDGSHYGYTF.

This clonotype has a count of ten or more. This rearrangement joins TRBV3-1 to TRBJ2-3; 8 positions agree with TRBD2. The CDR3 is 15 residues long. V trimming: 1 base; J trimming: 6 bases; junction bases outside the gene matches: 6. Germline V CDR1 and CDR2: LGHDT, YNNKEL (reference sequence). The CDR3 DNA follows: TGTGCCAGCAGCCAAGCCGAGCGGGGGAGGGATACGCAGTATTTT. Its translation: CASSQAERGRDTQYF.

This clonotype was seen many times. The rearrangement joins TRBV2 to TRBJ1-4; D may be TRBD1 (6 bases). CDR3 length: 15 residues. Between the trimmed V and J ends, which lost 6 bases and 2 bases, there was a span of 13 bases. Germline CDR1 SNHLY, CDR2 FYNNEI. The CDR3 DNA follows: TGTGCCAGCAGGGCCGGGACAAGGACTAATGAAAAACTGTTTTTT. This translates into CASRAGTRTNEKLFF.

This clonotype was observed at least ten times. The V and J genes are TRBV12-3 or TRBV12-4 and TRBJ2-5; no clear D gene. The CDR3 has 11 amino acids. V was shortened by 7 bases and J by 7 bases, with 10 bases between the two germline ends. This CDR3 reads CASTTAGTQYF. The CDR3 DNA follows: TGTGCCAGCACCACCGCCGGGACCCAGTACTTC.

The sample holds many counts of this clonotype. This chain links TRBV20-1 with TRBJ1-5; 11 nucleotides match TRBD1. V lost 3 bases, J lost 6 bases, and 7 bases stayed unmatched. The germline CDR1 and CDR2 sequences are DFQATT and SNEGSKA (reference sequence). The CDR3 extends over 15 amino acids. This chain's CDR3 is CSARRGQGDGQPQHF. The CDR3 region has the DNA TGCAGTGCTAGGCGGGGACAGGGGGACGGTCAGCCCCAGCATTTT.

J is TRBJ2-5 and V is TRBV6-1, with D hard to call. CDR1 and CDR2 (germline): MNHNS, SASEGT. V dropped 3 bases and J dropped 5 bases, with 16 bases sitting between them. The CDR3 runs 15 residues. CDR3 residues: CASSDWEFGSETQYF. The CDR3 DNA reads as TGTGCCAGCAGTGACTGGGAATTTGGGTCGGAGACCCAGTACTTC.

This clonotype was detected many times. The V gene is TRBV11-2, the J gene TRBJ2-2; D is undetermined. In germline, CDR1 is SGHAT, CDR2 FQNNGV. V was trimmed by 2 bases and J by 7 bases, leaving 11 bases between them. The CDR3 extends over 14 amino acids. The CDR3 spells CASSLKGWFGELFF. The CDR3 DNA reads TGTGCCAGCAGCTTAAAGGGTTGGTTCGGGGAGCTGTTTTTT.

This clonotype has a handful of counts. The J gene is TRBJ1-5, the V gene TRBV12-5; 7 bases align to TRBD1. The junction had 3 bases not matched to a gene; V was cut back by 4 bases and J by 6 bases. Germline CDR1 and CDR2: LGHNT and FRNRAP. The CDR3 length is 13 residues. The CDR3 DNA is TGTGCTAGTGGTTGGACAGGTACTCAGCCCCAGCATTTT. It encodes CASGWTGTQPQHF.

This clonotype was detected many times. A read error may produce the germline difference seen at one junction end. The chain links TRBV30 to TRBJ1-2; TRBD1 might be the D (5 bases). The germline CDR1 and CDR2 sequences are GTSNPN and SVGIG (reference sequence). CDR3 length: 12 residues. The CDR3 loop is CAWTRESYAYTF. CDR3 in DNA: TGTGCCTGGACCAGGGAGAGCTATGCCTACACCTTC.

The rearrangement joins TRBV12-3 or TRBV12-4 to TRBJ2-4; 10 bases line up with TRBD2. Unmatched junction bases numbered 7, after V lost 3 bases and J lost 5 bases. The CDR3 contains 16 residues. The CDR3 region has the DNA TGTGCCAGCAGTTTCGCCTGGACTAGCGGAGAAAACATTCAGTACTTC. It translates to CASSFAWTSGENIQYF.